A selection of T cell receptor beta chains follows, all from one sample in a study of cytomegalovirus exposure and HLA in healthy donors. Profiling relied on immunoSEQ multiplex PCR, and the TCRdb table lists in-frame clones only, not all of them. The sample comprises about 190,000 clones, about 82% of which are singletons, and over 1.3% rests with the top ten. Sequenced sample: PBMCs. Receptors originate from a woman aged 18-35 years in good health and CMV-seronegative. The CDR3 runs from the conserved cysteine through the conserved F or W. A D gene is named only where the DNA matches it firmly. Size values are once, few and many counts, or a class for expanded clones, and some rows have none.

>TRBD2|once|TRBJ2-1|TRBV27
CASRPGLAGEQFF
TGTGCCAGCAGACCGGGACTAGCGGGAGAGCAGTTCTTC
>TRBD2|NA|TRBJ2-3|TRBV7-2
CASSQGLARAPLTDTQYF
TGTGCCAGCAGCCAAGGACTAGCGCGTGCACCCCTCACAGATACGCAGTATTTT
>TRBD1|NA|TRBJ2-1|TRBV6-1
CASSWTGASYNEQFF
TGTGCCAGCAGTTGGACAGGAGCCTCCTACAATGAGCAGTTCTTC
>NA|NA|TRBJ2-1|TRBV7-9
CASSLANHGKYNEQFF
TGTGCCAGCAGCTTAGCAAACCACGGGAAGTACAATGAGCAGTTCTTC
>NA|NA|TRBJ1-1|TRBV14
CASSQGGTRGAFF
TGTGCCAGCAGCCAAGGTGGTACCAGGGGAGCTTTCTTT
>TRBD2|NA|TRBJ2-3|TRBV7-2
CASSLELAGGPLYTQYF
TGTGCCAGCAGCTTAGAATTAGCGGGAGGGCCTCTTTATACGCAGTATTTT
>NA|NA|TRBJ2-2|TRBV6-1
CASSVVGGEGTGELFF
TGTGCCAGCAGTGTCGTAGGGGGAGAGGGCACCGGGGAGCTGTTTTTT
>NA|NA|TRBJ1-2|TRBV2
CASSRVYGYTF
TGTGCCAGCAGCAGGGTCTATGGCTACACCTTC
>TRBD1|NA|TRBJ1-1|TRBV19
CASRGQGLNTEAFF
TGTGCCAGTAGAGGACAGGGTTTGAACACTGAAGCTTTCTTT
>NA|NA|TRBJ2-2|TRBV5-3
CARTEDGTNTGELFF
TGTGCCAGAACCGAGGACGGGACGAACACCGGGGAGCTGTTTTTT
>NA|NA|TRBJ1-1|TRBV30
CAWSRDATSEAFF
TGTGCCTGGAGCAGGGATGCGACCTCTGAAGCTTTCTTT
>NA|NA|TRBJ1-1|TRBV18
CASSPATEAFF
TGTGCCAGCTCACCGGCCACTGAAGCTTTCTTT
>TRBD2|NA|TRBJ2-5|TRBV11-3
CASSRTSGDQETQYF
TGTGCCAGCAGCCGGACTAGCGGGGACCAAGAGACCCAGTACTTC
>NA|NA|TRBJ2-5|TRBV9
CASSVVGEETQYF
TGTGCCAGCAGCGTAGTCGGGGAAGAGACCCAGTACTTC
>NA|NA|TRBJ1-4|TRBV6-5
CASSRGVWEKLFF
TGTGCCAGCAGCCGCGGCGTGTGGGAAAAACTGTTTTTT
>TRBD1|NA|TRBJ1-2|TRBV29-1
CSVRTGPNYGYTF
TGCAGCGTTAGGACAGGGCCCAACTATGGCTACACCTTC
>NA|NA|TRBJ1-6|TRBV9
CASSAESDRPYNSPLHF
TGTGCCAGCAGCGCAGAGTCAGACAGGCCCTATAATTCACCCCTCCACTTT
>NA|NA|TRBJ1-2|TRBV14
CASSRGVMDYGYTF
TGTGCCAGCAGCCGGGGGGTGATGGACTATGGCTACACCTTC
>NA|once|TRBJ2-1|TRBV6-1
CASSRTRQDGQFF
TGTGCCAGCAGTAGAACTAGACAGGATGGGCAGTTCTTC
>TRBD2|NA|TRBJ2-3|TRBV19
CASTAFGLAGGTDTQYF
TGTGCCAGTACGGCATTCGGACTAGCGGGAGGAACAGATACGCAGTATTTT
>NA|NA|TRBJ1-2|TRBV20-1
CSASSGYGYTF
TGCAGTGCTAGCAGCGGTTATGGCTACACCTTC
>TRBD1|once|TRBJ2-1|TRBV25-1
CASSLTGITYNEQFF
TGTGCCAGCAGCCTGACAGGGATAACCTACAATGAGCAGTTCTTC
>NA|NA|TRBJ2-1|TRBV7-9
CASSLELAENEQFF
TGTGCCAGCAGCTTAGAACTAGCCGAGAATGAGCAGTTCTTC
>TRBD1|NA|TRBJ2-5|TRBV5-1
CASSLGDRSKETQYF
TGCGCCAGCAGCTTGGGGGACAGGTCTAAAGAGACCCAGTACTTC
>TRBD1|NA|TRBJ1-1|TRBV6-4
CASRGERTGVNTEAFF
TGTGCCAGCAGAGGAGAGCGGACAGGGGTGAACACTGAAGCTTTCTTT
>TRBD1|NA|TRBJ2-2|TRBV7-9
CASSPRGTGTGNTGELFF
TGTGCCAGCAGCCCTAGGGGTACCGGGACAGGTAACACCGGGGAGCTGTTTTTT
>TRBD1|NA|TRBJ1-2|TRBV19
CASSIRGTPFVYGYTF
TGTGCCAGTAGTATCAGGGGGACACCTTTCGTCTATGGCTACACCTTC
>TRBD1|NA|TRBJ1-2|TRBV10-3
CAISDSGTAYGYTF
TGTGCCATCAGTGATTCCGGGACAGCTTATGGCTACACCTTC
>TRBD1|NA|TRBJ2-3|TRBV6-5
CASHRTGPSTDTQYF
TGTGCCAGTCACAGGACAGGTCCAAGCACAGATACGCAGTATTTT
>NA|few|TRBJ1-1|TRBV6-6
CASHLGGGTEAFF
TGTGCCAGCCACCTTGGGGGAGGCACTGAAGCTTTCTTT
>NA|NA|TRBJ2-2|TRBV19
CASSNRWRNTGELFF
TGTGCCAGTAGCAACCGTTGGAGAAACACCGGGGAGCTGTTTTTT